Listed below are T cell receptor beta chains from one sample, sequenced in a study of cytomegalovirus exposure and HLA in healthy donors. TCRdb's copy holds only in-frame clones and misses some; the assay was immunoSEQ multiplex PCR. In the table there are approximately 79,000 clones, roughly three quarters of which are singletons. Sequencing input: PBMCs. These receptors were taken from a woman in her thirties or forties in good health and CMV-seropositive. Each CDR3 is given with its conserved first and last residue. D genes are given only for firm matches. Clone size is stated in some rows and not others, as once, few, many or a class when expanded.

CASSVTGGTYEQYF TGTGCCAGCAGCGTTACAGGGGGCACCTACGAGCAGTACTTC TRBD1 . TRBJ2-7 TRBV7-9
CASSEGTGGSSYNEQFF TGTGCCAGCAGCGAGGGTACGGGAGGCAGCTCCTACAATGAGCAGTTCTTC TRBD2 . TRBJ2-1 TRBV9
CASSEGTGAMNTEAFF TGTGCCAGCAGTGAGGGGACAGGAGCTATGAACACTGAAGCTTTCTTT TRBD1 . TRBJ1-1 TRBV2
CASSRTGEETQYF TGTGCCAGCAGTCGGACAGGGGAAGAGACCCAGTACTTC TRBD1 . TRBJ2-5 TRBV28
CASSFGVGRSYEQYF TGCGCCAGCAGCTTTGGCGTAGGGAGGTCCTACGAGCAGTACTTC . . TRBJ2-7 TRBV5-1
CASSRLAGGPRNGELFF TGTGCCAGCAGCCGACTTGCGGGAGGGCCGAGGAACGGGGAGCTGTTTTTT TRBD2 . TRBJ2-2 TRBV2
CASSSSRAGQDEQYF TGTGCCAGCAGTTCCTCCCGGGCAGGGCAAGACGAGCAGTACTTC . few TRBJ2-7 TRBV6-5
CASRGRAGELFF TGTGCCAGCAGGGGGAGGGCCGGGGAGCTGTTTTTT TRBD2 . TRBJ2-2 TRBV6-1
CASSAQGAGEKLFF TGTGCCAGCAGTGCACAGGGGGCCGGGGAAAAACTGTTTTTT TRBD1 . TRBJ1-4 TRBV6-5
CASSLAIPGHGAFF TGCGCCAGCAGCTTGGCTATCCCTGGTCACGGAGCTTTCTTT . . TRBJ1-1 TRBV5-1
CAWTGQGTVYGYTF TGTGCCTGGACTGGACAGGGAACGGTGTATGGCTACACCTTC TRBD1 . TRBJ1-2 TRBV30
CASSLVFGGTVNQPQHF TGTGCCAGCAGTTTAGTTTTTGGCGGGACCGTCAATCAGCCCCAGCATTTT . . TRBJ1-5 TRBV27
CASSVTVNQPQHF TGTGCCAGCAGTGTTACGGTGAATCAGCCCCAGCATTTT . . TRBJ1-5 TRBV2
CASSQGTTWGGIGVDTQYF TGTGCCAGCAGCCAAGGGACTACCTGGGGGGGCATTGGTGTAGATACGCAGTATTTT . . TRBJ2-3 TRBV4-2
CASSLRQGGGNEQFF TGTGCCAGTAGTTTACGACAGGGGGGCGGCAATGAGCAGTTCTTC TRBD1 few TRBJ2-1 TRBV19
CASSPSSGASQNSNQPQHF TGTGCCAGCTCACCCTCCTCAGGGGCTAGCCAAAATAGCAATCAGCCCCAGCATTTT . . TRBJ1-5 TRBV18
CSVDVGGAGYGYTF TGCAGCGTTGACGTCGGGGGGGCCGGCTATGGCTACACCTTC . . TRBJ1-2 TRBV29-1
CASRSDKEDEAFF TGTGCCAGCAGATCTGACAAAGAAGATGAAGCTTTCTTT . . TRBJ1-1 TRBV2
CASSLDLDVLNTEAFF TGCGCCAGCAGCTTGGACTTAGATGTATTGAACACTGAAGCTTTCTTT . . TRBJ1-1 TRBV5-1
CAWRLSNTGELFF TGTGCCTGGAGACTTTCGAACACCGGGGAGCTGTTTTTT . . TRBJ2-2 TRBV30
CASSMNRVSYEQYF TGTGCCAGTAGTATGAACAGGGTCAGCTACGAGCAGTACTTC . . TRBJ2-7 TRBV19
CASCPGQGGNQPQHF TGTGCCAGTTGCCCCGGACAGGGCGGCAATCAGCCCCAGCATTTT TRBD1 few TRBJ1-5 TRBV6-1
CASSPGQGYNQPQHF TGTGCCAGCAGCCCGGGACAGGGCTACAATCAGCCCCAGCATTTT TRBD1 once TRBJ1-5 TRBV7-9
CASTGSSYEQYF TGCGCCAGCACCGGGAGCTCCTACGAGCAGTACTTC . many TRBJ2-7 TRBV5-1
CASIGGKAEAFF TGTGCCAGTATCGGGGGAAAAGCTGAAGCTTTCTTT . . TRBJ1-1 TRBV27
CASSEGTEGVYGYTF TGTGCCAGCAGTGAGGGGACAGAAGGGGTCTATGGCTACACCTTC TRBD1 . TRBJ1-2 TRBV6-1
CSVEDRAGYGFEETQYF TGCAGCGTTGAAGATCGGGCAGGGTACGGGTTCGAAGAGACCCAGTACTTC . once TRBJ2-5 TRBV29-1
CASSPRAQGRNTGELFF TGCGCCAGCAGCCCTCGGGCACAGGGCAGGAACACCGGGGAGCTGTTTTTT . once TRBJ2-2 TRBV5-1
CASSERSGTSGRLEF TGTGCCAGCAGTGAAAGATCCGGGACTAGCGGGAGGCTTGAGTTC TRBD2 . TRBJ2-7 TRBV6-1
CASSYSRGVAPGELFF TGTGCCAGCAGTTACTCGCGGGGGGTCGCCCCCGGGGAGCTGTTTTTT TRBD2 once TRBJ2-2 TRBV6-5
CASSLRTSQGAVDQPQHF TGTGCCAGCAGTTTAAGGACGAGCCAGGGGGCGGTGGATCAGCCCCAGCATTTT TRBD1 . TRBJ1-5 TRBV27
CAWSVLGGEQYF TGTGCCTGGAGTGTACTCGGTGGCGAGCAGTACTTC . . TRBJ2-7 TRBV30
CASSPTSSEQFF TGTGCCAGCAGCCCGACTAGTTCTGAGCAGTTCTTC . once TRBJ2-1 TRBV4-2
CSVEDQVGGQGNYNEQFF TGCAGCGTTGAAGATCAAGTAGGCGGTCAGGGGAACTACAATGAGCAGTTCTTC . . TRBJ2-1 TRBV29-1
CASMRDRVSEQYF TGTGCCAGCATGCGGGACAGGGTTAGCGAGCAGTACTTC TRBD1 few TRBJ2-7 TRBV6-5
CASSLYLGDEQYF TGTGCCAGCAGTTTATATTTGGGAGACGAGCAGTACTTC . . TRBJ2-7 TRBV27
CASSLGRAGANTEAFF TGCGCCAGCAGCTTGGGACGGGCAGGGGCGAACACTGAAGCTTTCTTT . . TRBJ1-1 TRBV5-1
CASSRPTSTLSNEQFF TGCGCCAGCAGCCGACCGACTAGTACACTTAGCAATGAGCAGTTCTTC . . TRBJ2-1 TRBV4-1
CASSRDSGNQPQHF TGTGCCAGCAGCCGGGACAGCGGAAATCAGCCCCAGCATTTT TRBD1 . TRBJ1-5 TRBV5-5
CASSRTGDQPQHF TGCGCCAGCAGCCGGACAGGGGATCAGCCCCAGCATTTT TRBD1 . TRBJ1-5 TRBV5-1
CASNRPGQGTPLHF TGTGCCAGCAACAGGCCGGGACAGGGAACCCCCCTCCACTTT TRBD1 . TRBJ1-6 TRBV6-5
CASSQDHFGTVATNEKLFF TGTGCCAGCAGCCAAGATCATTTCGGGACTGTTGCAACTAATGAAAAACTGTTTTTT . . TRBJ1-4 TRBV4-2
CASRVTGVYTGELFF TGTGCCAGCAGGGTGACGGGAGTTTACACCGGGGAGCTGTTTTTT . . TRBJ2-2 TRBV2
CSVETPGGGYYGYTF TGCAGCGTTGAAACCCCCGGCGGGGGCTACTATGGCTACACCTTC . . TRBJ1-2 TRBV29-1
CASSRRVPYQETQYF TGTGCCAGCAGCCGACGGGTTCCGTACCAAGAGACCCAGTACTTC . . TRBJ2-5 TRBV5-6
CASSEYTQRGAYEQFF TGTGCCAGCAGTGAATATACCCAGCGGGGTGCCTATGAGCAGTTCTTC TRBD2 . TRBJ2-1 TRBV25-1
CASSLELASRETQYF TGTGCCAGCAGCTTAGAGTTAGCGTCCAGAGAGACCCAGTACTTC . . TRBJ2-5 TRBV7-6
CASSLGEREGNEQFF TGTGCCAGCAGCTTAGGTGAGCGGGAGGGTAATGAGCAGTTCTTC TRBD2 . TRBJ2-1 TRBV11-3
CAWIGGDSKRGYGYTF TGTGCCTGGATCGGGGGGGACTCTAAAAGGGGCTATGGCTACACCTTC . once TRBJ1-2 TRBV30
CASSPLNTEAFF TGTGCCAGCAGCCCCTTAAACACTGAAGCTTTCTTT . . TRBJ1-1 TRBV7-2
CASSVEKTGQGNYGYTF TGTGCCAGCAGCGTAGAGAAAACGGGACAGGGTAACTATGGCTACACCTTC TRBD1 . TRBJ1-2 TRBV9
CASGGWDTEAFF TGTGCCAGCGGCGGATGGGACACTGAAGCTTTCTTT . . TRBJ1-1 TRBV6-5
CASSPSGAGGPEQFF TGTGCCAGCAGCCCCTCTGGTGCGGGAGGCCCCGAGCAGTTCTTC TRBD2 . TRBJ2-1 TRBV7-9
CASSHPGQGYNEQFF TGCGCCAGCAGCCACCCGGGACAGGGATACAATGAGCAGTTCTTC TRBD1 . TRBJ2-1 TRBV4-1
CASSARTGQSYEQYF TGTGCCAGCAGCGCGCGGACAGGGCAGTCCTACGAGCAGTACTTC TRBD1 few TRBJ2-7 TRBV9
CASSPRGTGELFF TGTGCCAGCAGCCCCCGGGGCACCGGGGAGCTGTTTTTT . once TRBJ2-2 TRBV2
CASSVTGSSYNEQFF TGTGCCAGCAGCGTGACAGGGAGCTCCTACAATGAGCAGTTCTTC TRBD1 . TRBJ2-1 TRBV7-8
CAWTRGTSGGNEQFF TGTGCCTGGACCCGGGGCACTAGCGGGGGAAATGAGCAGTTCTTC TRBD2 . TRBJ2-1 TRBV30
CATSRDRLLAERTYNEQFF TGTGCCACCAGCAGAGACCGCCTGCTAGCGGAACGAACCTACAATGAGCAGTTCTTC TRBD2 few TRBJ2-1 TRBV15
CASSLWGGEETQYF TGTGCCAGCAGTTTGTGGGGGGGCGAAGAGACCCAGTACTTC . once TRBJ2-5 TRBV28